The 27 T cell receptor beta chains below all came from one sample that was sequenced in a study of T cell responses to AZD1222 COVID-19 vaccine. Clones were sequenced by immunoSEQ multiplex PCR, and TCRdb holds only the in-frame ones, with some missing. In the table there are more than 150,000 clones, roughly 92% of which are singletons. Source: peripheral blood, taken on day 0 of AZD1222 vaccination. The receptors originated from an adult in good health.

CDR3 in amino acids: CATSDWSDFKQFF. CDR3 in DNA: TGTGCCACCAGTGATTGGTCAGACTTCAAGCAGTTCTTC. The chain is built from TRBV24-1 and TRBJ2-1; D unclear. CDR3 length equals 13 residues. V gave up 2 bases and J gave up 11 bases, with 12 bases separating them. Germline-derived CDR1 and CDR2 are KGHDR and SFDVKD.

This chain uses TRBV7-2 with TRBJ2-5, with D possibly TRBD2 on 6 matching bases. The germline V and J ends were trimmed by 5 bases and 2 bases, with 9 bases remaining between them. The germline V gene has CDR1 SGHTA and CDR2 FQGNSA. The CDR3 is 13 residues long. CDR3 loop: CASSTRGQETQYF. CDR3 DNA: TGTGCCAGCAGCACCCGGGGGCAAGAGACCCAGTACTTC.

This clone occurred once. The chain is built from TRBV27 and TRBJ2-1, with TRBD2 identical over 8 bases. The CDR3 has 11 residues. The J segment lost 16 bases and the V segment lost 5 bases, leaving 7 bases of the junction unmatched. The germline V gene has CDR1 MNHEY and CDR2 SMNVEV (reference sequence). The CDR3 is CASSARTSFFF. The CDR3 coding sequence is TGTGCCAGCAGTGCCAGGACTAGCTTTTTCTTC.

The rearrangement joins TRBV27 to TRBJ2-3; 8 bases fit TRBD2. Trimming at V came to 3 bases and at J to 13 bases, leaving 9 bases not matched to a gene. Per the germline V gene, CDR1 is MNHEY and CDR2 is SMNVEV (reference sequence). This CDR3 spans 13 amino acids. The CDR3 reads CASSFRGGKVEYF. CDR3 nucleotide sequence: TGTGCCAGCAGTTTTCGGGGGGGCAAGGTGGAGTATTTT.

CDR3 nucleotides: TGTGCCAGCATCCTAGCGGGAGCAGTACAAGAGACCCAGTACTTC. This sequence encodes CASILAGAVQETQYF. The gene calls are TRBV7-8 and TRBJ2-5; 10 nucleotides align to TRBD2. V was clipped by 7 bases and J by 2 bases; unmatched bases: 7. Germline CDR1 reads SGHVS; CDR2 reads FQNEAQ. This CDR3 contains 15 residues.

The chain employs TRBV6-2 or TRBV6-3 and TRBJ1-1; D is ambiguous. The length of the CDR3 is 12 residues. V lost 4 bases and J lost 2, with 5 bases in between. Germline CDR1 and CDR2: MNHEY and SVGEGT. This CDR3 is CASSFPNTEAFF. CDR3 nucleotides: TGTGCCAGCAGTTTTCCAAACACTGAAGCTTTCTTT.

The chain carries TRBV11-2 and TRBJ1-2; D uncertain. Germline V lookup: CDR1 SGHAT, CDR2 FQNNGV. The V end lost 0 bases, the J end lost 0 bases, and 8 bases lay between the germline ends. CDR3 size: 15 residues. CDR3 sequence reads: CASSLDGPTNYGYTF. CDR3 coding DNA: TGTGCCAGCAGCTTAGATGGGCCGACTAACTATGGCTACACCTTC.

This chain connects TRBV5-1 to TRBJ2-1, with 7 bases identical to TRBD1. After removal of 2 bases from V and 5 bases from J, the junction contained 1 base not matched to a gene. CDR3 length equals 13 residues. The germline V gene has CDR1 SGHRS and CDR2 YFSETQ. CDR3 sequence: CASSFQGDNEQFF. The CDR3 bases are TGCGCCAGCAGCTTCCAGGGGGACAATGAGCAGTTCTTC.

The chain recombines TRBV30 with TRBJ1-1; D gene uncertain. With 2 bases removed from V and 6 bases from J, the gap between germline ends came to 25 bases. The length of the CDR3 is 17 residues. Germline lookup yields CDR1 GTSNPN and CDR2 SVGIG (reference sequence). CDR3 sequence (DNA): TGTGCCTGGAGTCGGCCCCGCGGCAGGCCTGAAGACGCTGAAGCTTTCTTT. Translating it yields CAWSRPRGRPEDAEAFF.

The chain uses TRBV6-2 or TRBV6-3 and TRBJ1-4, with TRBD1 as a possible D gene (6 bases). This CDR3 spans 17 amino acids. With 0 bases removed from V and 0 bases from J, the gap between germline ends came to 11 bases. Germline V gives CDR1 MNHEY, CDR2 SVGEGT. This chain's CDR3 is CASSYSAGETTNEKLFF. The DNA of the CDR3 is TGTGCCAGCAGTTACTCGGCAGGGGAGACAACTAATGAAAAACTGTTTTTT.

The rearrangement uses TRBV5-5 and TRBJ1-2; no definite D call. Between the trimmed V and J ends, which lost 0 bases and 6 bases, there was a span of 6 bases. From germline, CDR1 is SGHKS and CDR2 YYEKEE (reference sequence). The CDR3 extends over 12 amino acids. CDR3 in DNA: TGTGCCAGCAGCTTGGTAGTCAATGGCTACACCTTC. This codes for CASSLVVNGYTF. The variable domain in full, with the rest retrieved from reference TRBV5-5 and TRBJ1-2, is DAGVTQSPTHLIKTRGQQVTLRCSPISGHKSVSWYQQVLGQGPQFIFQYYEKEERGRGNFPDRFSARQFPNYSSELNVNALLLGDSALYLCASSLVVNGYTFGSGTRLTVV.

The chain is built from TRBV19 and TRBJ1-1; D might be TRBD1 (6 bases). The CDR3 is 15 amino acids. V lost 5 bases to trimming and J lost 2 bases, with 15 bases between them. In germline, CDR1 is LNHDA, CDR2 SQIVND (reference sequence). CDR3: CASSPLWTENTEAFF. CDR3 coding DNA: TGTGCCAGTAGTCCACTTTGGACAGAAAACACTGAAGCTTTCTTT.

The chain has TRBV27 and TRBJ1-4; 8 bases map to TRBD1. The CDR3 is 15 residues long. V trimming: 5 bases; J trimming: 2 bases; junction bases outside the gene matches: 4. Looked up from germline, CDR1 is MNHEY and CDR2 is SMNVEV (reference sequence). CDR3 amino acids: CASSQRTGTNEKLFF. CDR3 DNA: TGTGCCAGCAGTCAACGGACAGGGACTAATGAAAAACTGTTTTTT.

The V and J genes are TRBV19 and TRBJ2-1; possibly TRBD2 for D (6 bases). CDR3 length: 14 amino acids. Trimming cost V 5 bases and J 7 bases, with 15 bases left between them. CDR1 and CDR2 from the germline V gene are LNHDA and SQIVND (reference sequence). The chain's CDR3 is CASSLGGLVNEQFF. The CDR3 DNA follows: TGTGCCAGTAGTCTCGGGGGATTGGTAAATGAGCAGTTCTTC. Together with reference TRBV19 and TRBJ2-1, the CDR3 gives the full variable domain: DGGITQSPKYLFRKEGQNVTLSCEQNLNHDAMYWYRQDPGQGLRLIYYSQIVNDFQKGDIAEGYSVSREKKESFPLTVTSAQKNPTAFYLCASSLGGLVNEQFFGPGTRLTVL.

This clone was counted a single time. V usage is TRBV6-2 or TRBV6-3 and J usage is TRBJ2-1; possible D gene TRBD1, 5 bases. CDR3 length equals 12 residues. V was shortened by 2 bases and J by 7 bases, with 6 bases between the two germline ends. Germline V lookup: CDR1 MNHEY, CDR2 SVGEGT. The CDR3 DNA reads as TGTGCCAGCAGTTACGGGGCTAATGAGCAGTTCTTC. This gives the protein CASSYGANEQFF.

The rearrangement joins TRBV24-1 to TRBJ2-1; D ambiguous. There are 16 residues in the CDR3. In germline, CDR1 is KGHDR, CDR2 SFDVKD. The V gene lost 1 base and the J gene lost 4 bases, with 13 bases spanning the gap. The CDR3 sequence: CATSDFGPTTYNEQFF. The CDR3 DNA sequence: TGTGCCACCAGTGATTTCGGCCCCACCACTTACAATGAGCAGTTCTTC.

V is TRBV12-3 or TRBV12-4 and J is TRBJ2-1; TRBD2 is a possible D gene (6 bases). The CDR3 is 13 residues long. Trimming cost V 8 bases and J 7 bases, with 15 bases left between them. The CDR3 protein is CASWPGRLNEQFF. DNA of the CDR3: TGTGCCAGCTGGCCGGGGAGGTTGAATGAGCAGTTCTTC.

The V call is TRBV28, the J call TRBJ1-5; D call uncertain. Between the trimmed V and J ends, which lost 7 bases and 7 bases, there was a span of 8 bases. The CDR3 has 11 amino acids. Germline-derived CDR1 and CDR2 are MDHEN and SYDVKM. This chain's CDR3 is CASIRGQPQHF. Here the CDR3 DNA reads TGTGCCAGCATTCGGGGACAGCCCCAGCATTTT.

The CDR3 DNA is TGCGCCAGCAGCTCAGGGAAAGAGGGAAACACTGAAGCTTTCTTT. This gives the protein CASSSGKEGNTEAFF. This chain uses TRBV5-1 with TRBJ1-1, with a possible D match to TRBD1 (5 bases). This CDR3 region has 15 residues. Germline V gene sequence: CDR1 SGHRS, CDR2 YFSETQ. Trimming shortened V by 3 bases and J by 2 bases, and 14 bases separated the two germline ends. Full variable domain (outside the CDR3, taken from reference TRBV5-1 and TRBJ1-1): KAGVTQTPRYLIKTRGQQVTLSCSPISGHRSVSWYQQTPGQGLQFLFEYFSETQRNKGNFPGRFSGRQFSNSRSEMNVSTLELGDSALYLCASSSGKEGNTEAFFGQGTRLTVV.

The V call is TRBV4-2, the J call TRBJ1-1; no definite D call. Looked up from germline, CDR1 is LGHNA and CDR2 is YNFKEQ. V shed 5 bases and J shed 5 bases, with 21 bases lying between them. The length of the CDR3 is 16 residues. The CDR3 protein is CASSKPPGSQGTEAFF. CDR3 DNA: TGTGCCAGCAGCAAACCTCCCGGGAGTCAAGGAACTGAAGCTTTCTTT.

This clone was found once. V is TRBV5-6 and J is TRBJ1-1; 7 nucleotides line up with TRBD1. The junction had 13 bases not matched to a gene; V was cut back by 4 bases and J by 4 bases. Per the germline V gene, CDR1 is SGHDT and CDR2 is YYEEEE. The CDR3 length is 16 residues. The CDR3 nucleotides are TGTGCCAGCAGCGGAATCCCAACAGGGGTTGCCACTGAAGCTTTCTTT. Amino acids: CASSGIPTGVATEAFF. Variable domain in full (rest from reference TRBV5-6 and TRBJ1-1): DAGVTQSPTHLIKTRGQQVTLRCSPKSGHDTVSWYQQALGQGPQFIFQYYEEEERQRGNFPDRFSGHQFPNYSSELNVNALLLGDSALYLCASSGIPTGVATEAFFGQGTRLTVV.

The rearrangement links TRBV20-1 to TRBJ1-4; D gene ambiguous. Trimming took 5 bases from V and 8 from J, leaving 9 bases between them. CDR1 is DFQATT and CDR2 is SNEGSKA in the germline V gene (reference sequence). This CDR3 is built from 11 residues. CDR3 residues: CSAPSGEKLFF. The CDR3 nucleotides read TGCAGTGCTCCCTCCGGAGAAAAACTGTTTTTT.

The gene calls are TRBV10-3 and TRBJ2-3; D is undetermined. The CDR3 is 12 amino acids. V was trimmed by 10 bases and J by 10 bases, leaving 18 bases between them. Germline V gene sequence: CDR1 ENHRY, CDR2 SYGVKD. This CDR3 is CATRTPERAQYF. CDR3 nucleotide sequence: TGTGCCACCCGTACCCCGGAAAGAGCGCAGTATTTT.

The J gene is TRBJ1-2, the V gene TRBV29-1; the D gene is possibly TRBD1 (5 bases). This CDR3 is 12 amino acids long. Trimming stripped 2 bases from V and 8 bases from J, with 12 bases between. Germline lookup yields CDR1 SQVTM and CDR2 ANQGSEA. CDR3 coding DNA: TGCAGCGTTGAACAGGGTGCGGTGGGCTACACCTTC. As protein: CSVEQGAVGYTF. The whole variable domain, filled in from reference TRBV29-1 and TRBJ1-2, reads SAVISQKPSRDICQRGTSLTIQCQVDSQVTMMFWYRQQPGQSLTLIATANQGSEATYESGFVIDKFPISRPNLTFSTLTVSNMSPEDSSIYLCSVEQGAVGYTFGSGTRLTVV.

This rearrangement joins TRBV5-1 to TRBJ2-1, with D unclear. Per the germline V gene, CDR1 is SGHRS and CDR2 is YFSETQ. V gave up 4 bases and J gave up 8 bases, with 10 bases separating them. This CDR3 region has 12 residues. CDR3 DNA sequence: TGCGCCAGCAGCCCTACAAGGGATGAGCAGTTCTTC. Translating it yields CASSPTRDEQFF.

The chain uses TRBV6-5 and TRBJ2-7, with D uncertain. This CDR3 comprises 13 residues. V was pared by 0 bases and J by 5 bases, with 8 bases between. CDR1 and CDR2 (germline): MNHEY, SVGAGI. CDR3 in amino acids: CASSYSTDHEQYV. The CDR3 DNA reads as TGTGCCAGCAGTTACTCCACAGACCACGAGCAGTACGTC.

The gene calls are TRBV19 and TRBJ2-1; 12 bases map to TRBD2. The CDR3 consists of 21 residues. Germline CDR1 LNHDA, CDR2 SQIVND (reference sequence). V dropped 3 bases and J dropped 0; count of bases not matched to a gene: 15. In DNA, the CDR3 is TGTGCCAGTAGTATGGGGAGGACTAGCGGGAAAAATAGGAGCTCCTACAATGAGCAGTTCTTC. Translated: CASSMGRTSGKNRSSYNEQFF. The full variable domain, rest sourced from reference TRBV19 and TRBJ2-1, is DGGITQSPKYLFRKEGQNVTLSCEQNLNHDAMYWYRQDPGQGLRLIYYSQIVNDFQKGDIAEGYSVSREKKESFPLTVTSAQKNPTAFYLCASSMGRTSGKNRSSYNEQFFGPGTRLTVL.